This paragraph reports one T cell receptor (beta chain). Germline V gives CDR1 MNHEY, CDR2 SVGAGI. V lost 8 bases to trimming and J lost 8 bases; unmatched junction nucleotides: 3. This CDR3 has 12 amino acids. This specimen comes from a study of blood T cell repertoires in COVID-19. About the study: Whether acute or convalescent, the COVID-19 samples came from the United States, Italy and Spain.

The data were produced by immunoSEQ multiplex PCR, yet TCRdb's version contains in-frame clones alone and is incomplete. Of approximately 150,000 clones in the sample, more than 75% were seen once. This TCR came from a middle-aged man who had recovered from COVID-19. Sequencing input: peripheral blood. The chain uses TRBV6-5 and TRBJ2-1; TRBD1 agrees at 10 bases. This CDR3 reads CASPGTGDEQFF. The CDR3 nucleotides read TGTGCCAGCCCCGGGACAGGGGATGAGCAGTTCTTC.